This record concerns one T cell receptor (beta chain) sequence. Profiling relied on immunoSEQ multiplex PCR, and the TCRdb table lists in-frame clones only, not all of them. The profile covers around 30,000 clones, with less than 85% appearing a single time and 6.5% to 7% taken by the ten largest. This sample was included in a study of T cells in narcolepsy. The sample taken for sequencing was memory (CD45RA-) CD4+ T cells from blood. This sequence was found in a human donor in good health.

The CDR3 sequence is CASSGRAAGGPYNEQFF. The CDR3, as DNA: TGTGCCAGCAGCGGCAGAGCAGCGGGGGGGCCTTACAATGAGCAGTTCTTC. The chain couples TRBV7-6 to TRBJ2-1, with TRBD2 matching 10 bases. Germline-derived CDR1 and CDR2 are SGHVS and FNYEAQ. This CDR3 contains 17 residues. Trimming at V came to 5 bases and at J to 4 bases, leaving 11 bases not matched to a gene.